This T cell receptor (beta chain) was documented in a study of shared clonotypes between healthy human individuals. Trimming cost V 6 bases and J 4 bases, with 10 bases left between them. CDR3 length: 13 amino acids. The germline V gene encodes CDR1 LNHDA and CDR2 SQIVND (reference sequence). The method was immunoSEQ multiplex PCR; TCRdb's version includes in-frame clones alone and lacks a portion of them. The sample lists roughly 520,000 clones; more than 95% were seen once. With respect to this clone: Other nucleotide sequences in the sample specify the same CDR3.

The TCR sequence derives from a woman in her 30s in good health. J is TRBJ1-3 and V is TRBV19, with D tentatively TRBD1 (5 bases). The sample was naive CD4+ T cells sorted from blood. Subset described: CD45RA+ positively selected. The chain's CDR3 is CASSRGSGNTIYF. The CDR3 DNA is TGTGCCAGTAGCCGGGGGTCCGGAAACACCATATATTTT. Full variable domain (rest looked up from reference TRBV19 and TRBJ1-3): DGGITQSPKYLFRKEGQNVTLSCEQNLNHDAMYWYRQDPGQGLRLIYYSQIVNDFQKGDIAEGYSVSREKKESFPLTVTSAQKNPTAFYLCASSRGSGNTIYFGEGSWLTVV.